This TCR beta chain was recorded in a study of graft-versus-host responses after intestinal transplantation. About the research overall: Recipients received multivisceral, liver-intestinal, or isolated intestinal transplants. After anti-thymocyte globulin induction, recipients took tacrolimus and steroids for about 3 years.

Germline lookup yields CDR1 WSHSY and CDR2 SAAADI. V trimming: 2 bases; J trimming: 0 bases; junction bases outside the gene matches: 6. The CDR3 extends over 18 amino acids. Profiled with immunoSEQ multiplex PCR; TCRdb holds only in-frame clones, not every one. This sample has roughly 100,000 clones, with about 88% found just once. Details on this clone: Its antigen remains unknown.

This specimen consisted of unstimulated CD4+ T cells sorted from spleen or lymph node cells, obtained before intestinal transplant. V is TRBV10-2 and J is TRBJ2-6; TRBD2 matches 8 bases. The TCR comes from a human donor who received an intestinal transplant. In nucleotides, the CDR3 is TGCGCCAGCAGTGAGACCACTAGCGGATACTCTGGGGCCAACGTCCTGACTTTC. The encoded protein is CASSETTSGYSGANVLTF.